The 5 T cell receptor beta chains reported below all come from one sample, sequenced in a study of beta chain features in type 1 diabetes. The authors reverse transcribed all of the isolated RNA, so sequencing captured expressed TCRB transcripts. Sequenced by immunoSEQ multiplex PCR; TCRdb stores in-frame clones only, minus some. The sample yields approximately 250,000 clones, 11% seen once. Their specific antigens are unknown. General observations from the study: People with Type 1 diabetes carried modestly yet significantly shorter TCRB CDR3s in all four CD4+ subsets.

Sequencing used naive CD4+ T cells from blood. Every receptor here comes from a young man with type 1 diabetes.

This clone came up a few times. V usage is TRBV5-6 and J usage is TRBJ1-1; D remains unclear. Trimming removed 1 base from V and 6 bases from J, with 10 bases in between. The CDR3 totals 13 residues. CDR1 and CDR2 from the germline V gene are SGHDT and YYEEEE. CDR3 sequence reads: CASSLSLAAEAFF. DNA of the CDR3: TGTGCCAGCAGCTTGTCTCTTGCGGCTGAAGCTTTCTTT.

The V and J genes are TRBV5-8 and TRBJ2-3, with D possibly TRBD1 on 5 matching bases. Deletions cut 4 bases from V and 5 bases from J, with 17 bases between. In germline, CDR1 is SGHTS, CDR2 YDEGEE. CDR3 length: 15 residues. The CDR3 reads CASSDWQGVGDTQYF. Here the CDR3 DNA reads TGTGCCAGCAGCGACTGGCAGGGTGTGGGAGATACGCAGTATTTT.

This clone was observed a few times. This CDR3 is also generated by other DNA sequences in the sample. This chain uses TRBV18 with TRBJ2-5; D is uncertain. This CDR3 is 12 amino acids long. Germline assignment: CDR1 KGHSH and CDR2 LQKENI. V lost 2 bases and J lost 3, with 4 bases in between. The CDR3 here is CASSPGEETQYF. In nucleotides, the CDR3 is TGTGCCAGCTCACCAGGAGAAGAGACCCAGTACTTC.

This clone has a handful of counts. The chain has TRBV21-1 and TRBJ2-1; the table's TRBD1 call for D was not verified on the DNA. TRBV21-1 is noted as a pseudogene. The CDR3 totals 13 residues. CDR3 amino acids: CASSSTGYNEQFF. CDR3 DNA sequence: TGTGCCAGCAGTTCAACAGGGTACAATGAGCAGTTCTTC.

The rearrangement links TRBV4-1 to TRBJ2-3; 13 positions match TRBD2. The CDR3 consists of 20 residues. Germline assignment: CDR1 MGHRA and CDR2 YSYEKL. V lost 1 base, J lost 1 base, and 11 bases stayed unmatched. CDR3 in amino acids: CASSQVVVRLAGGRTDTQYF. CDR3 DNA sequence: TGCGCCAGCAGCCAAGTAGTAGTAAGACTAGCGGGGGGCCGCACAGATACGCAGTATTTT.